This T cell receptor (beta chain) was documented in a study of blood T cell repertoires in COVID-19. CDR3 size: 14 residues. The V segment lost 3 bases and the J segment 6 bases; nucleotides outside the gene matches: 3. Germline V gene sequence: CDR1 SGHDN, CDR2 FVKESK. Method: immunoSEQ multiplex PCR; TCRdb's copy keeps in-frame clones and lacks some. The repertoire has tens of thousands of clones, approximately 78% of them found once; the top ten carry 10% to 15%. The sample taken for sequencing was peripheral blood. This chain joins TRBV14 and TRBJ2-2; the match to TRBD1 covers 8 bases. The TCR comes from a human donor in a cohort sampled during active COVID-19. This CDR3 reads CASSQDRVPGELFF. CDR3 nucleotides: TGTGCCAGCAGCCAGGACAGGGTCCCCGGGGAGCTGTTTTTT.